Reported below is one T cell receptor (beta chain). The authors' processing: Reference gene primer amplification yielded estimated nucleated cell counts. Sequencing used immunoSEQ multiplex PCR; TCRdb keeps in-frame clones, though not all of them. V and J calls and clone size are given by that table; D and trimming were obtained from the DNA. The sample has fewer than 250,000 clones, around 90% seen once. This specimen comes from a study of blood T cell repertoires in COVID-19. Study-level information: There were acute and convalescent COVID-19 samples, and they came from the United States, Italy and Spain. PBMCs, B-cell-depleted T cells, or T cells were the source of the cDNA or gDNA that made up the material.

Germline trimming cut 4 bases from V and 1 base from J; bases unmatched to any gene: 5. Germline CDR1 and CDR2: SQVTM and ANQGSEA. The CDR3 runs 16 residues. Sequencing input: peripheral blood. J is TRBJ2-3 and V is TRBV29-1; 13 positions agree with TRBD2. The TCR comes from a human donor in a cohort sampled during active COVID-19. The CDR3, as DNA: TGCAGCGTTGGTCCCGGGACTAGCGGGGGCACAGATACGCAGTATTTT. Protein: CSVGPGTSGGTDTQYF.